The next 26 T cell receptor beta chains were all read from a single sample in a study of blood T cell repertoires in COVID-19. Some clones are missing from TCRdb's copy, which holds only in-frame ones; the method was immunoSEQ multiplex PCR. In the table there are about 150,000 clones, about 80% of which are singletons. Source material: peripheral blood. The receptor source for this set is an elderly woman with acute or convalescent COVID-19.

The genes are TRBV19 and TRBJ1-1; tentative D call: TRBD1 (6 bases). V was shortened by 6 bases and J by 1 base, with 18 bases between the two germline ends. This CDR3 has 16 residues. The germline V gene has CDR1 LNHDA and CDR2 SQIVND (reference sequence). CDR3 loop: CASSYSGRGWNTEAFF. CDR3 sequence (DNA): TGTGCCAGTAGCTACAGTGGAAGGGGGTGGAACACTGAAGCTTTCTTT.

The CDR3 DNA follows: TGTGCCAGCAGTTTATTGGTCGGGACTACCTACAATGAGCAGTTCTTC. Translation gives CASSLLVGTTYNEQFF. The chain uses TRBV28 and TRBJ2-1; 7 positions match TRBD2. Losses at the gene ends were 1 base for V and 2 bases for J; bases not matched to a gene: 5. Germline CDR1 is MDHEN and CDR2 is SYDVKM. This CDR3 spans 16 amino acids.

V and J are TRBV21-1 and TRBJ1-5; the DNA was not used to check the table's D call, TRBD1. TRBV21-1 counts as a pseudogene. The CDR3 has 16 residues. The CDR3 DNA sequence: TGTGCCAGCAGCAACCTACAGGGGGGCCTCAATCAGCCCCAGCATTTT. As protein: CASSNLQGGLNQPQHF.

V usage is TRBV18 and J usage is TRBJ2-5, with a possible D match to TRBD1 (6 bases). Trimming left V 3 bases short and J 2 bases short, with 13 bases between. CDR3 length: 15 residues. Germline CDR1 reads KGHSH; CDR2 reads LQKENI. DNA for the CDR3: TGTGCCAGCTCACCCCGCAGACAGGTTCAAGAGACCCAGTACTTC. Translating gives CASSPRRQVQETQYF.

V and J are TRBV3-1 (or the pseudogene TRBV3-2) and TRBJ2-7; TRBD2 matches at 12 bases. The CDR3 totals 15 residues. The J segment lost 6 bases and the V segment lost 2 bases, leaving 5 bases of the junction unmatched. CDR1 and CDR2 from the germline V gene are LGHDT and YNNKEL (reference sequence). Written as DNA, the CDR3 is TGTGCCAGCAGCCAATCGGGACTAGCGGGCCCCGAGCAGTACTTC. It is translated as CASSQSGLAGPEQYF.

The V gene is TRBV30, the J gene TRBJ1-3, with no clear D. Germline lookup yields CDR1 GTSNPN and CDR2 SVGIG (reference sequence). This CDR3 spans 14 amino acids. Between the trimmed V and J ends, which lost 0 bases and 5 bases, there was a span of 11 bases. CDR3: CAWSVESFRNTIYF. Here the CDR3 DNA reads TGTGCCTGGAGTGTTGAAAGCTTTCGAAACACCATATATTTT. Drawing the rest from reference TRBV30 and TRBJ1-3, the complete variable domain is SQTIHQWPATLVQPVGSPLSLECTVEGTSNPNLYWYRQAAGRGLQLLFYSVGIGQISSEVPQNLSASRPQDRQFILSSKKLLLSDSGFYLCAWSVESFRNTIYFGEGSWLTVV.

CDR3 protein: CASSGLAGAIWEETQYF. The CDR3 region has the DNA TGTGCCAGCAGTGGACTAGCGGGAGCTATATGGGAGGAGACCCAGTACTTC. The rearrangement joins TRBV2 to TRBJ2-5, with TRBD2 identical over 12 bases. Germline V lookup: CDR1 SNHLY, CDR2 FYNNEI. The V gene end was trimmed by 4 bases and the J gene end by 5 bases; junction bases not matched to a gene: 11. The CDR3 is 17 residues long.

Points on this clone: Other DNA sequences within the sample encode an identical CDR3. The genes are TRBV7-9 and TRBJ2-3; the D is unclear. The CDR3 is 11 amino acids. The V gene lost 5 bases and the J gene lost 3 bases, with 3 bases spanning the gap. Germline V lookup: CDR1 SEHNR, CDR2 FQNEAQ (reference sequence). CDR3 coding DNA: TGTGCCAGCAGCCTGACAGATACGCAGTATTTT. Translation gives CASSLTDTQYF. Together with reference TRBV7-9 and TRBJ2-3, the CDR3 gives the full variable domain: DTGVSQNPRHKITKRGQNVTFRCDPISEHNRLYWYRQTLGQGPEFLTYFQNEAQLEKSRLLSDRFSAERPKGSFSTLEIQRTEQGDSAMYLCASSLTDTQYFGPGTRLTVL.

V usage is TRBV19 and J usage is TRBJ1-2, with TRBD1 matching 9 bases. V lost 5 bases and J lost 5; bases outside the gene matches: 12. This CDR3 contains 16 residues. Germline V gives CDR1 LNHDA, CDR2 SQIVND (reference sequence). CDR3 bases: TGTGCCAGTAGTTTCAGCGGAGTGGGGACAGGGTATGGCTACACCTTC. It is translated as CASSFSGVGTGYGYTF.

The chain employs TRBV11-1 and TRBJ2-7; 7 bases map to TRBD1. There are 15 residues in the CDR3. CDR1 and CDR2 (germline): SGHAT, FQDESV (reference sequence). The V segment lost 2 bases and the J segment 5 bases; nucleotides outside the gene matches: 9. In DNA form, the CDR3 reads TGTGCCAGCAGCTTACCGGGGACAGTCCTAGACGAGCAGTACTTC. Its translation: CASSLPGTVLDEQYF.

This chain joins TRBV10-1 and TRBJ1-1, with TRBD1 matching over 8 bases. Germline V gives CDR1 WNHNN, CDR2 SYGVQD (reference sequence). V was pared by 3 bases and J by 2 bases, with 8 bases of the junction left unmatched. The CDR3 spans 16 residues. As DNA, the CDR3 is TGCGCCAGCAGTGACCAAAAGGGACAGGATAACACTGAAGCTTTCTTT. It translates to CASSDQKGQDNTEAFF.

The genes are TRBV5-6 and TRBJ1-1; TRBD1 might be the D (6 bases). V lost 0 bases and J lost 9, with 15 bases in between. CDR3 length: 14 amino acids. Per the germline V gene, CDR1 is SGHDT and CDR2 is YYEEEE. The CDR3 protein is CASSLEQGTTKAFF. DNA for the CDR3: TGTGCCAGCAGCTTGGAACAGGGTACAACCAAAGCTTTCTTT.

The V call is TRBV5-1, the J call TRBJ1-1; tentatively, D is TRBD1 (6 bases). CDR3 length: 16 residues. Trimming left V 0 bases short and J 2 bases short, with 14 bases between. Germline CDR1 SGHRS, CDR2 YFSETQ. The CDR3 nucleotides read TGCGCCAGCAGCTTGGGGGGGCAGAACTTTAACACTGAAGCTTTCTTT. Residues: CASSLGGQNFNTEAFF.

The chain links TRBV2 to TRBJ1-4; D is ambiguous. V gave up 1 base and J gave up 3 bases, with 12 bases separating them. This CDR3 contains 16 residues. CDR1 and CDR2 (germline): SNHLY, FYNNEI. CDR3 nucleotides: TGTGCCAGCAGTGAAGGTAGAAGCGTTCCTAATGAAAAACTGTTTTTT. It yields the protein CASSEGRSVPNEKLFF.

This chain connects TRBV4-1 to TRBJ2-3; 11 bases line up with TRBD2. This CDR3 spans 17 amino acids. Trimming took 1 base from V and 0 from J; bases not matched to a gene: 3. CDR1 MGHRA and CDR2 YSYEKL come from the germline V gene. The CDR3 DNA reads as TGCGCCAGCAGCCAAGGTCGACTAGCGGGAAGCACAGATACGCAGTATTTT. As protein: CASSQGRLAGSTDTQYF.

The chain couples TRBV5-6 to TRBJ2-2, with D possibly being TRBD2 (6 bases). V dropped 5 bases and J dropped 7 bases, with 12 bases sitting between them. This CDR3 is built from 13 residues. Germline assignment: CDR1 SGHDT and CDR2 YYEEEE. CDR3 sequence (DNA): TGTGCCAGCAGATACGGGACTCACGGGGAGCTGTTTTTT. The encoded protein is CASRYGTHGELFF. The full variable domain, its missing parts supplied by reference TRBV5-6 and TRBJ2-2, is DAGVTQSPTHLIKTRGQQVTLRCSPKSGHDTVSWYQQALGQGPQFIFQYYEEEERQRGNFPDRFSGHQFPNYSSELNVNALLLGDSALYLCASRYGTHGELFFGEGSRLTVL.

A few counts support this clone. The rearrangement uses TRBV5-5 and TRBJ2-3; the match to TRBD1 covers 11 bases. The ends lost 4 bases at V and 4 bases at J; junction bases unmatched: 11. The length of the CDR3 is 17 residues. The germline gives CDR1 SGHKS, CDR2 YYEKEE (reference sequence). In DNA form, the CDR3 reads TGTGCCAGCAGCCTTCAAATGGGACAGGGGGTCCCAGATACGCAGTATTTT. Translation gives CASSLQMGQGVPDTQYF.

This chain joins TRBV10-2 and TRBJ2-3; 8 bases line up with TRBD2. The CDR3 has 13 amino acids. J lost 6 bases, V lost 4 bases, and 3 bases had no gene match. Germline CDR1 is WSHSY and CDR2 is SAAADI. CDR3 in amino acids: CASSAAGVDTQYF. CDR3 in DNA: TGCGCCAGCAGTGCAGCGGGAGTGGATACGCAGTATTTT.

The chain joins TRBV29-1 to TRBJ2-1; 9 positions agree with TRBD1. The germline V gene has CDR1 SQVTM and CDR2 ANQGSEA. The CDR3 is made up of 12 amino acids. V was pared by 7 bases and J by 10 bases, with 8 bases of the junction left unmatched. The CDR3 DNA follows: TGCAGCGGGGGGGGACAGGGCCTGGAGCAGTTCTTC. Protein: CSGGGQGLEQFF.

CDR3 loop: CAWSNEGPHYGYTF. In nucleotides, the CDR3 is TGTGCCTGGAGTAATGAGGGTCCCCATTATGGCTACACCTTC. The gene calls are TRBV30 and TRBJ1-2; D not resolved. CDR3 length: 14 amino acids. From germline, CDR1 is GTSNPN and CDR2 SVGIG (reference sequence). Trimming pared 2 bases from V and 5 bases from J, leaving 15 bases between.

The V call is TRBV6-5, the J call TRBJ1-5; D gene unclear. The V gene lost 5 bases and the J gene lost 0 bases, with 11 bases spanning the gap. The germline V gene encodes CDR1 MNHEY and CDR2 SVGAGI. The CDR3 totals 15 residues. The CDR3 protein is CASSRGFRSNQPQHF. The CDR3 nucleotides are TGTGCCAGCAGTCGAGGGTTTCGTAGCAATCAGCCCCAGCATTTT.

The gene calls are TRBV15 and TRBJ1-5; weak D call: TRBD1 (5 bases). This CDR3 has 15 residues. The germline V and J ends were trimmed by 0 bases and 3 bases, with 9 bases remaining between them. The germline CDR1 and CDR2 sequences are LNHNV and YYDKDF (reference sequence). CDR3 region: CATSRDRQPNQPQHF. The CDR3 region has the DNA TGTGCCACCAGCAGAGATAGACAGCCCAATCAGCCCCAGCATTTT. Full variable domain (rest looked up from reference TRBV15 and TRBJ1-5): DAMVIQNPRYQVTQFGKPVTLSCSQTLNHNVMYWYQQKSSQAPKLLFHYYDKDFNNEADTPDNFQSRRPNTSFCFLDIRSPGLGDTAMYLCATSRDRQPNQPQHFGDGTRLSIL.

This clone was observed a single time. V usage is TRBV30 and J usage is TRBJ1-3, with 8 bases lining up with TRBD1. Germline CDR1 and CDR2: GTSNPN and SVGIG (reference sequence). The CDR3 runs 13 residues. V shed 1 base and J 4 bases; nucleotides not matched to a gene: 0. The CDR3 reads CAWSGQGGNTIYF. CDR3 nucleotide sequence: TGTGCCTGGAGTGGACAGGGGGGAAACACCATATATTTT.

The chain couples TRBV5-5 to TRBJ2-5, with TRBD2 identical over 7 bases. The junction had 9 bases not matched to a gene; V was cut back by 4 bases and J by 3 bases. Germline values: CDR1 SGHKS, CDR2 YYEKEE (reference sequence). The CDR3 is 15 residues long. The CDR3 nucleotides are TGTGCCAGCAGCCCGGGAGGCCTTCCGAAAGAGACCCAGTACTTC. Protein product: CASSPGGLPKETQYF.

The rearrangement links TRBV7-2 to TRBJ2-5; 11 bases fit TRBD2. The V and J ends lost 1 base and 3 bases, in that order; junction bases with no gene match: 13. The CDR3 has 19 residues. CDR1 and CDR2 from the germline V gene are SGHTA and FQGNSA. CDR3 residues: CASSLGGALAGGQEETQYF. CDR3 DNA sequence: TGTGCCAGCAGCTTAGGAGGGGCCCTAGCGGGGGGCCAGGAAGAGACCCAGTACTTC.

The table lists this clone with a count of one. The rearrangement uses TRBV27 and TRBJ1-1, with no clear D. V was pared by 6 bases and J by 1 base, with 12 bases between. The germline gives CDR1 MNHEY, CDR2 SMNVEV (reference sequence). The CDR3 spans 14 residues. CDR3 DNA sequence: TGTGCCAGCAGCCCTGGACGGGAGAACACTGAAGCTTTCTTT. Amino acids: CASSPGRENTEAFF.